Below are 27 T cell receptor beta chains sequenced from a single sample in a study of T cell responses to AZD1222 COVID-19 vaccine. Clones were sequenced by immunoSEQ multiplex PCR, and TCRdb holds only the in-frame ones, with some missing. The table has fewer than 120,000 clones, 94% seen once. The specimen was peripheral blood, collected 28 days after the second AZD1222 dose. These receptor sequences come from an adult who received the AZD1222 COVID-19 vaccine.

This clone showed up just a few times. The chain combines TRBV9 with TRBJ2-7; weak D call: TRBD1 (6 bases). Trimming shortened V by 7 bases and J by 0 bases, and 11 bases separated the two germline ends. This CDR3 comprises 13 residues. Germline-derived CDR1 and CDR2 are SGDLS and YYNGEE. The CDR3 region is CASAAQGSYEQYF. Written as DNA, the CDR3 is TGTGCCAGCGCCGCACAGGGCTCCTACGAGCAGTACTTC.

The CDR3 region has the DNA TGTGCCACCCGAGGACAGGGGGCCTACAATGAGCAGTTCTTC. Amino acids: CATRGQGAYNEQFF. V and J are TRBV25-1 and TRBJ2-1, with 10 bases identical to TRBD1. The CDR3 spans 14 residues. Germline CDR1 is MGHDK and CDR2 is SYGVNS. Trimming removed 10 bases from V and 2 bases from J; junction bases left unmatched: 5.

The chain couples TRBV5-4 to TRBJ1-3; D not certain. This CDR3 comprises 14 residues. V was clipped by 1 base and J by 2 bases, with 7 bases between them. Per the germline V gene, CDR1 is SGHNT and CDR2 is YYREEE (reference sequence). The CDR3 DNA reads TGTGCCAGCAGCTTGACGAGTACTGGAAACACCATATATTTT. Translation: CASSLTSTGNTIYF.

V and J are TRBV27 and TRBJ1-6, with a weak D call TRBD1 (5 bases). V lost 4 bases to trimming and J lost 3 bases, with 13 bases between them. Germline V gene sequence: CDR1 MNHEY, CDR2 SMNVEV (reference sequence). The CDR3 is 16 amino acids. CDR3 in amino acids: CASSSSSGLYNSPLHF. The DNA for the CDR3 is TGTGCCAGCAGTTCCTCCTCGGGGCTCTATAATTCACCCCTCCACTTT.

The chain carries TRBV29-1 and TRBJ2-5, with D uncertain. Deletions cut 5 bases from V and 5 bases from J, with 15 bases between. CDR3 length: 13 amino acids. The germline V gene has CDR1 SQVTM and CDR2 ANQGSEA. DNA of the CDR3: TGCAGCGTTATGCCCCTCCAATTGGAGACCCAGTACTTC. It translates to CSVMPLQLETQYF.

V and J are TRBV5-1 and TRBJ2-5; 7 nucleotides line up with TRBD2. There are 15 residues in the CDR3. The V gene's germline CDR1 is SGHRS and CDR2 YFSETQ. Losses at the gene ends were 7 bases for V and 5 bases for J; bases not matched to a gene: 14. For the CDR3, the DNA is TGCGCCAGCTGCTCGGGGGACTACCGCGGGGAGACCCAGTACTTC. The encoded protein is CASCSGDYRGETQYF. Together with reference TRBV5-1 and TRBJ2-5, the CDR3 gives the full variable domain: KAGVTQTPRYLIKTRGQQVTLSCSPISGHRSVSWYQQTPGQGLQFLFEYFSETQRNKGNFPGRFSGRQFSNSRSEMNVSTLELGDSALYLCASCSGDYRGETQYFGPGTRLLVL.

The rearrangement uses TRBV6-5 and TRBJ2-2; weak D call: TRBD1 (6 bases). The germline CDR1 and CDR2 sequences are MNHEY and SVGAGI. V lost 7 bases and J 2 bases, leaving 8 bases between the germline ends. CDR3 length equals 13 residues. CDR3 residues: CASNRANTGELFF. The CDR3 DNA reads as TGTGCCAGCAACAGGGCCAACACCGGGGAGCTGTTTTTT.

The chain uses TRBV9 and TRBJ1-6; D not certain. The CDR3 extends over 13 amino acids. V was shortened by 0 bases and J by 6 bases, with 4 bases between the two germline ends. Germline V gene sequence: CDR1 SGDLS, CDR2 YYNGEE. The CDR3 spells CASSVAANSPLHF. Written as DNA, the CDR3 is TGTGCCAGCAGCGTAGCGGCTAATTCACCCCTCCACTTT.

The V call is TRBV3-1 (or the pseudogene TRBV3-2), the J call TRBJ2-1, with D unresolved. The germline gives CDR1 LGHDT, CDR2 YNNKEL (reference sequence). The CDR3 length is 18 residues. Trimming left V 2 bases short and J 2 bases short, with 19 bases between. CDR3 amino acids: CASSQHPLDPPAYNEQFF. The DNA for the CDR3 is TGTGCCAGCAGCCAACATCCCCTGGACCCTCCGGCCTACAATGAGCAGTTCTTC.

J is TRBJ1-1 and V is TRBV20-1; TRBD1 matches at 8 bases. The CDR3 is 11 amino acids. CDR1 is DFQATT, CDR2 SNEGSKA, per germline (reference sequence). Germline trimming cut 5 bases from V and 4 bases from J; bases unmatched to any gene: 0. CDR3 loop: CSADRGTEAFF. The CDR3 DNA is TGCAGTGCTGACAGGGGCACTGAAGCTTTCTTT.

The chain is built from TRBV29-1 and TRBJ2-3; maybe TRBD1 (6 bases). The CDR3 has 12 residues. Trimming cost V 6 bases and J 5 bases, with 12 bases left between them. Germline values: CDR1 SQVTM, CDR2 ANQGSEA. CDR3 in DNA: TGCAGCGTGGTGACAGGTGGAGATACGCAGTATTTT. Amino acid sequence: CSVVTGGDTQYF.

The chain uses TRBV7-2 and TRBJ1-6; maybe TRBD1 (6 bases). The CDR3 is 15 residues long. Per the germline V gene, CDR1 is SGHTA and CDR2 is FQGNSA. Trimming cost V 5 bases and J 8 bases, with 16 bases left between them. The CDR3, as DNA: TGTGCCAGCAGCATATCGGGACAAGGAGATTCACCCCTCCACTTT. Translated, it gives CASSISGQGDSPLHF.

The chain couples TRBV7-8 to TRBJ2-7; D call uncertain. CDR1 is SGHVS, CDR2 FQNEAQ, per germline. Trimming pared 2 bases from V and 2 bases from J, leaving 10 bases between. CDR3 length: 14 residues. The CDR3 DNA reads TGTGCCAGCAGCTTATCGCCCGCCGCCTACGAGCAGTACTTC. Residues: CASSLSPAAYEQYF.

This chain joins TRBV6-5 and TRBJ1-3; D possibly corresponds to TRBD1 (6 bases). This CDR3 comprises 13 residues. The germline V gene has CDR1 MNHEY and CDR2 SVGAGI. Trimming pared 9 bases from V and 4 bases from J, leaving 13 bases between. CDR3 nucleotide sequence: TGTGCCAGTGTGGGGGCGCCGGGAAACACCATATATTTT. This sequence encodes CASVGAPGNTIYF.

This clone was observed once. V and J are TRBV6-5 and TRBJ2-7; TRBD1 agrees at 9 bases. Germline V lookup: CDR1 MNHEY, CDR2 SVGAGI. With 2 bases clipped from V and 5 bases from J, the junction kept 7 bases outside the gene matches. This CDR3 comprises 15 residues. The DNA for the CDR3 is TGTGCCAGCAGTTACGACAGGGGGGCTTTGAACGAGCAGTACTTC. Its protein product is CASSYDRGALNEQYF.

This clone has more than one count but fewer than ten. V gene TRBV7-9 combines with J gene TRBJ1-3, with D possibly being TRBD1 (6 bases). V lost 4 bases, J lost 0 bases, and 16 bases lay in between. CDR3 length equals 17 residues. CDR1 and CDR2 from the germline V gene are SEHNR and FQNEAQ (reference sequence). The CDR3 DNA is TGTGCCAGCAGCTCTAGCTCTTGGACAGCCTCTGGAAACACCATATATTTT. Translated: CASSSSSWTASGNTIYF. Complete variable domain (other parts from reference TRBV7-9 and TRBJ1-3): DTGVSQNPRHKITKRGQNVTFRCDPISEHNRLYWYRQTLGQGPEFLTYFQNEAQLEKSRLLSDRFSAERPKGSFSTLEIQRTEQGDSAMYLCASSSSSWTASGNTIYFGEGSWLTVV.

The chain employs TRBV29-1 and TRBJ2-3, with D possibly being TRBD1 (6 bases). V was clipped by 4 bases and J by 2 bases, with 22 bases between them. Germline CDR1 and CDR2: SQVTM and ANQGSEA. The CDR3 spans 17 residues. In DNA form, the CDR3 reads TGCAGCGTTGTAGAGGGAGTGGAGACAGGCCCCACAGATACGCAGTATTTT. Its protein product is CSVVEGVETGPTDTQYF.

This chain connects TRBV13 to TRBJ1-1; D gene uncertain. V lost 8 bases, J lost 0 bases, and 13 bases lay in between. CDR1 and CDR2 (germline): PRHDT, FYEKMQ (reference sequence). CDR3 size: 14 residues. For the CDR3, the DNA is TGTGCCAGCCGTCGTGGAAGGATGAACACTGAAGCTTTCTTT. The encoded protein is CASRRGRMNTEAFF.

This chain uses TRBV11-2 with TRBJ1-1, with unresolved D. The CDR3 spans 14 residues. Trimming took 6 bases from V and 7 from J, leaving 18 bases between them. Germline V gives CDR1 SGHAT, CDR2 FQNNGV. For the CDR3, the DNA is TGTGCCAGCAGACCCCCTGGCGTTTTGTTTGAAGCTTTCTTT. Translation: CASRPPGVLFEAFF.

The chain joins TRBV19 to TRBJ1-6, with no clear D. The germline V gene encodes CDR1 LNHDA and CDR2 SQIVND (reference sequence). This CDR3 region has 12 residues. The CDR3 DNA reads TGTGCTACGAGCTCCTATAATTCACCCCTCCACTTT. Residues: CATSSYNSPLHF.

This clone appeared a single time. The V and J genes are TRBV5-4 and TRBJ2-5, with 8 bases identical to TRBD1. CDR3 length equals 16 residues. With V trimmed by 3 bases and J by 5 bases, 12 bases remained unmatched. Germline V gives CDR1 SGHNT, CDR2 YYREEE (reference sequence). The DNA for the CDR3 is TGTGCCAGCAGCTCGTACGGCAGGGGGCCGGGGGAGACCCAGTACTTC. Translating it yields CASSSYGRGPGETQYF.

This chain uses TRBV11-2 with TRBJ1-1; D remains unclear. The CDR3 is 19 amino acids. Trimming removed 3 bases at V and 0 bases at J, with 23 bases between. Germline V gene sequence: CDR1 SGHAT, CDR2 FQNNGV. CDR3 amino acids: CASSFPLWTPGALNTEAFF. The DNA of the CDR3 is TGTGCCAGCAGCTTCCCACTCTGGACTCCTGGAGCCTTGAACACTGAAGCTTTCTTT.

This clone was detected only once. The V gene is TRBV6-6, the J gene TRBJ2-2; 12 bases agree with TRBD1. Germline CDR1 and CDR2: MNHNY and SVGAGI (reference sequence). The CDR3 is made up of 21 amino acids. The V and J ends lost 6 bases and 0 bases, in that order; junction bases with no gene match: 17. The CDR3 DNA follows: TGTGCCAGCAGCCGACGGGACAGGGGGCGCGATGTGCCTCCGAACACCGGGGAGCTGTTTTTT. Its protein is CASSRRDRGRDVPPNTGELFF.

The chain has TRBV20-1 and TRBJ1-1; perhaps TRBD1 as D (5 bases). V was trimmed by 4 bases and J by 7 bases, leaving 10 bases between them. Germline lookup yields CDR1 DFQATT and CDR2 SNEGSKA (reference sequence). The CDR3 totals 11 residues. The CDR3 spells CSATSGGEAFF. The CDR3 DNA is TGCAGTGCTACCTCTGGGGGTGAAGCTTTCTTT.

The chain is built from TRBV11-3 and TRBJ2-2; 8 positions agree with TRBD2. This CDR3 has 15 residues. The germline V gene has CDR1 SGHNT and CDR2 YENEEA. V trimming: 5 bases; J trimming: 4 bases; junction bases outside the gene matches: 6. CDR3 sequence (DNA): TGTGCCAGCAGCCCGATAGCGGGGTCCACCGGGGAGCTGTTTTTT. Encoded protein: CASSPIAGSTGELFF.

The rearrangement uses TRBV5-1 and TRBJ1-3, with D possibly being TRBD1 (5 bases). The V gene's germline CDR1 is SGHRS and CDR2 YFSETQ. The CDR3 contains 15 residues. The ends were cut back, 1 base at V and 1 base at J, with 9 bases in the middle. CDR3 sequence (DNA): TGCGCCAGCAGCTTGTTAGGGGCATCTGGAAACACCATATATTTT. Translated: CASSLLGASGNTIYF.

The rearrangement links TRBV19 to TRBJ1-1; D not resolved. The length of the CDR3 is 16 residues. Trimming stripped 6 bases from V and 2 bases from J, with 19 bases between. The V gene's germline CDR1 is LNHDA and CDR2 SQIVND (reference sequence). CDR3 in amino acids: CASSRPVGPLNTEAFF. DNA of the CDR3: TGTGCCAGTAGCCGGCCTGTAGGCCCCCTAAACACTGAAGCTTTCTTT.